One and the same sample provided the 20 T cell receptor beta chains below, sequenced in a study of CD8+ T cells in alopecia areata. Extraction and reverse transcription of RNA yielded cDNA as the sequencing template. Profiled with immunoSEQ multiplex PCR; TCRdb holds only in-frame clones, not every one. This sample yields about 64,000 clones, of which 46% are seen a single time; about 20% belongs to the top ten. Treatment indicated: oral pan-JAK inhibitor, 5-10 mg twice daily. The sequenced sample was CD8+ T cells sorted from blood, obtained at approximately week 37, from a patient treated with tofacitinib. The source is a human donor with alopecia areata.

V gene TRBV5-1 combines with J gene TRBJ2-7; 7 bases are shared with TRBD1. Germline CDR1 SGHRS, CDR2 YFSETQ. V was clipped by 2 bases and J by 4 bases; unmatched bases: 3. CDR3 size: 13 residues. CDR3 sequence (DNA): TGCGCCAGCAGCTTTACAGGGGTATACGAGCAGTACTTC. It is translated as CASSFTGVYEQYF.

CDR3 nucleotide sequence: TGCAGCGTTGTACTGGGCTACGAGCAGTACTTC. Translated: CSVVLGYEQYF. The V call is TRBV29-1, the J call TRBJ2-5; no clear D. TRBJ2-7 matches the DNA end more closely, so the J call is doubtful. Germline CDR1 and CDR2: SQVTM and ANQGSEA. The CDR3 has 11 residues.

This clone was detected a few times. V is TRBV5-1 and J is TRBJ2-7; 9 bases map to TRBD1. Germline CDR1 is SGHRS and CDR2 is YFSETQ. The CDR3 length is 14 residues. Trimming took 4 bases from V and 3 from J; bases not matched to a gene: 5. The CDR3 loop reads CASSPGTGIYEQYF. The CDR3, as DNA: TGCGCCAGCAGCCCCGGGACAGGGATCTACGAGCAGTACTTC. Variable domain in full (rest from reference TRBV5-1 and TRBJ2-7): KAGVTQTPRYLIKTRGQQVTLSCSPISGHRSVSWYQQTPGQGLQFLFEYFSETQRNKGNFPGRFSGRQFSNSRSEMNVSTLELGDSALYLCASSPGTGIYEQYFGPGTRLTVT.

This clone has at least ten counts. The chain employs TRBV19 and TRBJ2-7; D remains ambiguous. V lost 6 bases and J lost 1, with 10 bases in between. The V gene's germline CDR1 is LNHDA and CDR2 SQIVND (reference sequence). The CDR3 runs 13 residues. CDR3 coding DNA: TGTGCCAGTAGCGCAACAGCATCCTACGAGCAGTACTTC. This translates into CASSATASYEQYF.

CDR3 in amino acids: CASSLVAVEDRPLIQYF. The CDR3 coding sequence is TGTGCCAGCAGCTTAGTCGCGGTTGAGGACAGGCCACTCATTCAGTACTTC. The chain combines TRBV7-9 with TRBJ2-4, with 7 positions matching TRBD1. V trimming: 1 base; J trimming: 9 bases; junction bases outside the gene matches: 15. Germline CDR1 SEHNR, CDR2 FQNEAQ (reference sequence). The CDR3 loop spans 17 amino acids.

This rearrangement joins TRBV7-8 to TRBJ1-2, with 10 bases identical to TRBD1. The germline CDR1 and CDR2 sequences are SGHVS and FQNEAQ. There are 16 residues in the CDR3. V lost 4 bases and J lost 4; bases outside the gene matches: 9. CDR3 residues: CASSSTGTGEAYGYTF. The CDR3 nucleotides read TGTGCCAGCAGCTCCACCGGGACAGGGGAAGCCTATGGCTACACCTTC.

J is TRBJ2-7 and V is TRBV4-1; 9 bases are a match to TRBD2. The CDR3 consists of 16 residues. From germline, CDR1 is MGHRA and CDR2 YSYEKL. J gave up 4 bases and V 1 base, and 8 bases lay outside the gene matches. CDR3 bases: TGCGCCAGCAGCCAAGGATCCGGTAGCGGGGGATACGAGCAGTACTTC. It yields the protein CASSQGSGSGGYEQYF.

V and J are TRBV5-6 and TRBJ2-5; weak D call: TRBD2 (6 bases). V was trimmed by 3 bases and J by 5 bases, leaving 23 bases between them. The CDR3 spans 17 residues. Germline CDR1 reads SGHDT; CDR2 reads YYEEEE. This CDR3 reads CASSSSLAGRARETQYF. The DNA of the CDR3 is TGTGCCAGCAGCTCCTCCCTCGCGGGAAGGGCTAGGGAGACCCAGTACTTC.

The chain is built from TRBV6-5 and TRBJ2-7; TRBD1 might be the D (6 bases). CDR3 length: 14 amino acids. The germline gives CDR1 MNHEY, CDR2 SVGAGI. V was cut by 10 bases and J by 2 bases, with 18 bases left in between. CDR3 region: CAISLRAGAYEQYF. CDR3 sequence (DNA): TGTGCCATATCTCTTAGGGCAGGGGCCTACGAGCAGTACTTC.

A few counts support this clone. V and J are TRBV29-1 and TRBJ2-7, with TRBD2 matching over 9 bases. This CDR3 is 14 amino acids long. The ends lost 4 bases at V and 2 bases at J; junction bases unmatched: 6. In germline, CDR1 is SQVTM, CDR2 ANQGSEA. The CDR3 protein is CSVVFSGRTYEQYF. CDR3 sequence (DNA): TGCAGCGTTGTCTTTAGCGGGAGAACCTACGAGCAGTACTTC.

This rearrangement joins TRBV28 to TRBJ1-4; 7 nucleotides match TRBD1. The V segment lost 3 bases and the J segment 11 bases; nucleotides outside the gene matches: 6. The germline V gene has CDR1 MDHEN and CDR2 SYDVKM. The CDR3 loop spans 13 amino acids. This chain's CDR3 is CASSFRGFEKLFF. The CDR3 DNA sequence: TGTGCCAGCAGTTTCAGGGGGTTTGAGAAACTGTTTTTT. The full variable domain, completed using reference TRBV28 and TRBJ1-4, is DVKVTQSSRYLVKRTGEKVFLECVQDMDHENMFWYRQDPGLGLRLIYFSYDVKMKEKGDIPEGYSVSREKKERFSLILESASTNQTSMYLCASSFRGFEKLFFGSGTQLSVL.

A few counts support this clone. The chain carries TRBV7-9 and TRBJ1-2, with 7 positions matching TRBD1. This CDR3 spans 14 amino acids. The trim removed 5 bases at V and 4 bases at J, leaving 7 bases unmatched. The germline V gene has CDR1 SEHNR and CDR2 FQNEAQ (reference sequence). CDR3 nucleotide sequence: TGTGCCAGCAGCGGGACAGCGGAACTCTATGGCTACACCTTC. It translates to CASSGTAELYGYTF.

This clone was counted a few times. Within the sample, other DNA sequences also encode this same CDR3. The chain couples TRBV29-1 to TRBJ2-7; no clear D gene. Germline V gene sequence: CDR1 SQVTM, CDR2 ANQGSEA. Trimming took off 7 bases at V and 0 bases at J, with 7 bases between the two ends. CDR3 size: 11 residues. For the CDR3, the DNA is TGCAGCGCAAGGGTCTCCTACGAGCAGTACTTC. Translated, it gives CSARVSYEQYF.

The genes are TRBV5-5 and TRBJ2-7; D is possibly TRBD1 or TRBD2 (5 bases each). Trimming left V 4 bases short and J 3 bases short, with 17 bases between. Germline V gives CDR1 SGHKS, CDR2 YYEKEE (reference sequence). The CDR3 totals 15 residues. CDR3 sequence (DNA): TGTGCCAGCAGCCAACTCCAGGGAGCACTCTACGAGCAGTACTTC. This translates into CASSQLQGALYEQYF.

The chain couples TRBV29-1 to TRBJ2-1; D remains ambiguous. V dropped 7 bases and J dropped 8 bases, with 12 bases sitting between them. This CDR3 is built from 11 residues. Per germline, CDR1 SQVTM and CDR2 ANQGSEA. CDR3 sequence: CSAKARYEQFF. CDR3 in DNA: TGCAGCGCAAAGGCCAGGTATGAGCAGTTCTTC.

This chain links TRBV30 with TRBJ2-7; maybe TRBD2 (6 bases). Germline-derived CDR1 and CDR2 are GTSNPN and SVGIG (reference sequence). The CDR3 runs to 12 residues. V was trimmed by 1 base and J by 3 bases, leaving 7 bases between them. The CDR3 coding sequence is TGTGCCTGGAGTGACGGGGGCTACGAGCAGTACTTC. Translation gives CAWSDGGYEQYF. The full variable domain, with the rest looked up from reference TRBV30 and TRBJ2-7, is SQTIHQWPATLVQPVGSPLSLECTVEGTSNPNLYWYRQAAGRGLQLLFYSVGIGQISSEVPQNLSASRPQDRQFILSSKKLLLSDSGFYLCAWSDGGYEQYFGPGTRLTVT.

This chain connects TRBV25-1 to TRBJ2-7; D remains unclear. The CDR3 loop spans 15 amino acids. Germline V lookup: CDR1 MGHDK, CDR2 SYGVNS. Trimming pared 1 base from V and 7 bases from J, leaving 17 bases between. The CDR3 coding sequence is TGTGCCAGCAGTGAATCCCGCAGTCCCGCTGGGGAGCAGTACTTC. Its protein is CASSESRSPAGEQYF.

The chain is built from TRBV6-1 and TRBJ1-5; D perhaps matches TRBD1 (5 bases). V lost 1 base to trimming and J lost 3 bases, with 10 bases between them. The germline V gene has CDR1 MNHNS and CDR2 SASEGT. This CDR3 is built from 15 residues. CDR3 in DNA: TGTGCCAGCAGTGAAGGGGGGTTCCCCAATCAGCCCCAGCATTTT. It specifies CASSEGGFPNQPQHF.

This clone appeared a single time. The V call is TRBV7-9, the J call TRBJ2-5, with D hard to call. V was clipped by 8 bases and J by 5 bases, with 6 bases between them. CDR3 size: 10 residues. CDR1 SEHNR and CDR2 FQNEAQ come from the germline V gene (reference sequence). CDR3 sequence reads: CASHAETQYF. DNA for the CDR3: TGTGCCAGCCACGCGGAGACCCAGTACTTC.

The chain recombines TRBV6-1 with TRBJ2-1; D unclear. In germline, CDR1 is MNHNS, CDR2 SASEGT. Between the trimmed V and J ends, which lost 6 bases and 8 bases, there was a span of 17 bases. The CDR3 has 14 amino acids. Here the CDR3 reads CASSGSPGVDEQFF. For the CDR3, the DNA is TGTGCCAGCAGCGGCTCTCCGGGCGTGGATGAGCAGTTCTTC.